The source of this T cell receptor (beta chain) is a study of CD8 T cells in ankylosing spondylitis. Broader study findings: Earlier authors reported some of these motif variants in reactive arthritis synovial fluid and blood. Within ankylosing spondylitis blood, a TCR beta motif made up of eight highly homologous variants appeared to be characteristic.

This clonotype was seen ten or more times. As yet, its antigen is unknown. Construction of TCR beta libraries was performed using quantitative 5'-RACE with molecular barcodes. From the 5' RACE reads, TCRdb called clonotypes with MiXCR, one entry per CDR3 protein. The repertoire includes 500,000 to 650,000 distinct CDR3 sequences, about 5.4% of them detected once, and approximately 4% sits in the top ten. The sequenced sample was blood, either unsorted or a sorted T cell fraction (not recorded which). This TCR came from a male donor with ankylosing spondylitis.

The CDR3 region is CATRQGEANVLTF. CDR3 DNA sequence: TGTGCCACCAGACAGGGGGAGGCCAACGTCCTGACTTTC. This chain uses TRBV24-1 with TRBJ2-6, with 8 bases matching TRBD1. The V gene's germline CDR1 is KGHDR and CDR2 SFDVKD. This CDR3 has 13 residues. With 7 bases clipped from V and 6 bases from J, the junction kept 1 base outside the gene matches.